This T cell receptor beta chain emerged from a study of preoperative IRX-2 immunotherapy in early breast cancer. The protocol was immunoSEQ multiplex PCR, while the TCRdb copy is restricted to in-frame clones and leaves out a portion. The sample lists under 40,000 clones, nearly 90% occurring once. The treatment denotes: preoperative locoregional IRX-2 cytokine immunotherapy. Preoperative locoregional IRX-2 cytokine immunotherapy was tested in the phase Ib source study. The CDR3 covers 14 residues. In germline, CDR1 is SGHDN, CDR2 FVKESK. V lost 5 bases and J lost 1, with 11 bases in between. The J gene is TRBJ1-1, the V gene TRBV14; D is unclear. The clonotype was recovered from a human donor with breast cancer. Specimen: tumor tissue, collected after IRX-2 immunotherapy. CDR3 DNA: TGTGCCAGCAGCTCTGAGGCCAGGAACACTGAAGCTTTCTTT. Encoded protein: CASSSEARNTEAFF. The full variable domain, with the rest looked up from reference TRBV14 and TRBJ1-1, is EAGVTQFPSHSVIEKGQTVTLRCDPISGHDNLYWYRRVMGKEIKFLLHFVKESKQDESGMPNNRFLAERTGGTYSTLKVQPAELEDSGVYFCASSSEARNTEAFFGQGTRLTVV.